This passage covers 29 T cell receptor beta chains from one sample sequenced in a study of T-cell reconstitution after alpha-beta-depleted transplantation in children (dated by TCRdb to about 2016). The library was obtained by PCR. The data were produced on an Illumina HiSeq 2500. TCR libraries were prepared with molecular barcoding, using unique molecular identifiers to normalize TCRbeta repertoire quantification. Starting from the raw public reads, TCRdb applied fastp trimming at Q25, assembled clones with MiXCR and retained in-frame beta chains. Rows with a matching CDR3 protein are joined into one entry that keeps the most common DNA and genes. This sample lists approximately 400,000 distinct CDR3 sequences; approximately 10% were detected once. The biggest ten clones account for roughly 5.1% of the sample. The material was PBMCs from the stem cell graft donor, obtained from the stem cell graft. The receptors were gathered from a human donor who donated a stem cell graft to a child with acute myeloid leukemia.

This clonotype was detected ten times or more. The V gene is TRBV18, the J gene TRBJ1-5; D call uncertain. V was shortened by 3 bases and J by 1 base, with 4 bases between the two germline ends. Germline V gene sequence: CDR1 KGHSH, CDR2 LQKENI. The CDR3 runs to 13 residues. This CDR3 is CASSPGSNQPQHF. The CDR3 nucleotides are TGTGCCAGCTCACCGGGGAGCAATCAGCCCCAGCATTTT. The entire variable domain, with the rest obtained from reference TRBV18 and TRBJ1-5, is as follows: NAGVMQNPRHLVRRRGQEARLRCSPMKGHSHVYWYRQLPEEGLKFMVYLQKENIIDESGMPKERFSAEFPKEGPSILRIQQVVRGDSAAYFCASSPGSNQPQHFGDGTRLSIL.

This clonotype was detected many times. The rearrangement uses TRBV6-5 and TRBJ2-1; D is undetermined. The V gene's germline CDR1 is MNHEY and CDR2 SVGAGI. V gave up 6 bases and J gave up 5 bases, with 11 bases separating them. This CDR3 has 13 residues. The CDR3 DNA is TGTGCCAGCAGCCTGCCATACGACAATGAGCAGTTCTTC. It specifies CASSLPYDNEQFF.

This clonotype was detected only a few times. The chain links TRBV27 to TRBJ2-7; TRBD2 matches 7 bases. Germline CDR1 reads MNHEY; CDR2 reads SMNVEV (reference sequence). The CDR3 covers 15 residues. The V gene end was trimmed by 6 bases and the J gene end by 0 bases; junction bases not matched to a gene: 8. CDR3 sequence reads: CASSPGPGGSYEQYV. CDR3 sequence (DNA): TGTGCCAGCAGCCCAGGCCCGGGGGGCTCCTACGAGCAGTACGTC.

The rearrangement links TRBV19 to TRBJ1-6; 7 bases align to TRBD1. Germline CDR1 is LNHDA and CDR2 is SQIVND (reference sequence). The ends lost 3 bases at V and 9 bases at J; junction bases unmatched: 8. The CDR3 loop spans 15 amino acids. The CDR3 loop is CASSISRDSPSPLHF. DNA for the CDR3: TGTGCCAGTAGTATCTCCCGGGACAGCCCTTCACCCCTCCACTTT.

J is TRBJ2-3 and V is TRBV7-2; 12 bases are a match to TRBD2. V gave up 0 bases and J gave up 0 bases; unmatched junction bases: 7. The germline V gene encodes CDR1 SGHTA and CDR2 FQGNSA. This CDR3 has 19 amino acids. The CDR3: CASSLALAGGEFSTDTQYF. CDR3 bases: TGTGCCAGCAGCTTAGCGCTAGCGGGGGGGGAATTTAGCACAGATACGCAGTATTTT.

The rearrangement joins TRBV20-1 to TRBJ2-1, with TRBD1 identical over 7 bases. The CDR3 extends over 16 amino acids. Trimming took 4 bases from V and 2 from J; bases not matched to a gene: 11. CDR1 is DFQATT, CDR2 SNEGSKA, per germline (reference sequence). The DNA for the CDR3 is TGCAGTGCTATCGACTTTCGGGACAGTCCCTACAATGAGCAGTTCTTC. It yields the protein CSAIDFRDSPYNEQFF.

This clonotype was detected many times. The chain couples TRBV7-8 to TRBJ2-3; D is unclear. Germline V gene data show CDR1 as SGHVS and CDR2 as FQNEAQ. The CDR3 is 13 residues long. V was pared by 7 bases and J by 1 base, with 9 bases between. The CDR3 nucleotides are TGTGCCAGCATCTCCTTTGGCACAGATACGCAGTATTTT. As protein: CASISFGTDTQYF.

The chain is built from TRBV18 and TRBJ2-2; D might be TRBD2 (7 bases). Trimming shortened V by 4 bases and J by 0 bases, and 12 bases separated the two germline ends. Germline V CDR1 and CDR2: KGHSH, LQKENI. The CDR3 totals 16 residues. CDR3 DNA sequence: TGTGCCAGCTCACAACGGGGGGCTTCGAACACCGGGGAGCTGTTTTTT. Encoded protein: CASSQRGASNTGELFF.

J is TRBJ1-1 and V is TRBV12-3 or TRBV12-4; possible D gene TRBD1, 5 bases. The V and J ends lost 3 bases and 5 bases respectively, with 10 bases between them. CDR3 length equals 13 residues. The DNA for the CDR3 is TGTGCCAGCAGTTTGGAGCGGGGGACTGAAGCTTTCTTT. Protein: CASSLERGTEAFF.

The rearrangement joins TRBV7-9 to TRBJ1-1; D gene uncertain. CDR1 SEHNR and CDR2 FQNEAQ come from the germline V gene (reference sequence). Deletions cut 7 bases from V and 6 bases from J, with 9 bases between. The CDR3 spans 11 residues. This chain's CDR3 is CASTAAPEAFF. Here the CDR3 DNA reads TGTGCCAGCACCGCAGCCCCTGAAGCTTTCTTT.

The J gene is TRBJ1-6, the V gene TRBV7-6; D remains ambiguous. Germline V CDR1 and CDR2: SGHVS, FNYEAQ. The CDR3 loop spans 18 amino acids. V dropped 1 base and J dropped 4 bases, with 17 bases sitting between them. This CDR3 reads CASSLEAPGVLYNSPLHF. CDR3 bases: TGTGCCAGCAGCTTAGAAGCCCCTGGGGTCCTTTATAATTCACCCCTCCACTTT. Drawing the rest from reference TRBV7-6 and TRBJ1-6, the complete variable domain is GAGVSQSPRYKVTKRGQDVALRCDPISGHVSLYWYRQALGQGPEFLTYFNYEAQQDKSGLPNDRFSAERPEGSISTLTIQRTEQRDSAMYRCASSLEAPGVLYNSPLHFGNGTRLTVT.

This clonotype showed up just a few times. The gene calls are TRBV6-4 and TRBJ1-1; 7 bases are shared with TRBD1. From germline, CDR1 is MRHNA and CDR2 SNTAGT. CDR3 length: 13 amino acids. The V segment lost 6 bases and the J segment 5 bases; nucleotides outside the gene matches: 6. CDR3 in amino acids: CASRATGVTEAFF. In DNA form, the CDR3 reads TGTGCCAGCAGGGCTACAGGGGTGACTGAAGCTTTCTTT.

This clonotype was detected only a few times. This could be a read error, since a much larger clone is one nucleotide away. The chain is built from TRBV5-1 and TRBJ2-2; D is undetermined. The V gene's germline CDR1 is SGHRS and CDR2 YFSETQ. Trimming removed 2 bases at V and 6 bases at J, with 2 bases between. The CDR3 consists of 11 residues. Here the CDR3 reads CASSFPGELFF. The CDR3 DNA is TGCGCCAGCAGCTTCCCCGGGGAGCTGTTTTTT.

A few counts support this clonotype. The J gene is TRBJ2-3, the V gene TRBV7-3, with 14 bases that match TRBD2. Germline assignment: CDR1 SGHTA and CDR2 FQGTGA. The ends lost 4 bases at V and 1 base at J; junction bases unmatched: 13. The CDR3 spans 20 residues. The CDR3 DNA reads TGTGCCAGCAGCTCGGGACTAGCGGGAGCCCCCAGCCCAGGCACAGATACGCAGTATTTT. Protein product: CASSSGLAGAPSPGTDTQYF.

This chain's CDR3 is CSARDPRTGQETQYF. The CDR3 nucleotides are TGCAGTGCTAGAGATCCCAGGACAGGGCAAGAGACCCAGTACTTC. The V and J genes are TRBV20-1 and TRBJ2-5, with 8 bases fitting TRBD1. Germline V gene sequence: CDR1 DFQATT, CDR2 SNEGSKA (reference sequence). V shed 0 bases and J 2 bases; nucleotides not matched to a gene: 5. This CDR3 contains 15 residues.

The CDR3, as DNA: TGTGCCAGCGGCCTCTCTAGCGGGAGGCACGAGCAGTACTTC. Amino acids: CASGLSSGRHEQYF. The rearrangement joins TRBV12-3 or TRBV12-4 to TRBJ2-7, with 11 bases identical to TRBD2. Losses at the gene ends were 8 bases for V and 5 bases for J; bases not matched to a gene: 8. The CDR3 contains 14 residues.

This chain joins TRBV27 and TRBJ2-7, with 7 bases fitting TRBD1. The trim removed 2 bases at V and 2 bases at J, leaving 9 bases unmatched. Looked up from germline, CDR1 is MNHEY and CDR2 is SMNVEV (reference sequence). The CDR3 sequence is 16 residues long. CDR3 sequence reads: CASSLAIPGGPYEQYV. In DNA, the CDR3 is TGTGCCAGCAGTTTAGCAATCCCAGGGGGTCCCTACGAGCAGTACGTC.

The chain recombines TRBV20-1 with TRBJ2-7, with 8 bases lining up with TRBD2. This CDR3 has 17 residues. From germline, CDR1 is DFQATT and CDR2 SNEGSKA (reference sequence). J lost 3 bases, V lost 6 bases, and 19 bases had no gene match. The CDR3 DNA sequence: TGCAGTGCCGGAGTGTACCATCCGGGCGGGAGGATCTACGAGCAGTACTTC. Amino acid sequence: CSAGVYHPGGRIYEQYF.

There are a few counts of this clonotype. The chain links TRBV20-1 to TRBJ2-1, with no clear D. Germline CDR1 and CDR2: DFQATT and SNEGSKA (reference sequence). The CDR3 contains 14 residues. The V and J ends lost 1 base and 7 bases respectively, with 14 bases between them. The CDR3 reads CSARVRRLSNEQFF. CDR3 nucleotides: TGCAGTGCTAGAGTGAGACGTCTCTCAAATGAGCAGTTCTTC.

In its sample, this clonotype was seen a few times. The chain uses TRBV12-3 or TRBV12-4 and TRBJ2-2; D gene uncertain. The V gene lost 3 bases and the J gene lost 5 bases, with 13 bases spanning the gap. This CDR3 has 15 amino acids. The CDR3 DNA follows: TGTGCCAGCAGTTTGTTGGGGAAAGGGACCGGGGAGCTGTTTTTT. It codes for CASSLLGKGTGELFF.

This clonotype was detected a few times. This rearrangement joins TRBV20-1 to TRBJ2-1; no firm D call. V lost 7 bases to trimming and J lost 6 bases, with 13 bases between them. The CDR3 runs 12 residues. Germline V CDR1 and CDR2: DFQATT, SNEGSKA (reference sequence). CDR3 nucleotide sequence: TGCAGTGGTTCCGATCGGCGCAATGAGCAGTTCTTC. Translation: CSGSDRRNEQFF.

This chain connects TRBV30 to TRBJ2-7; D gene ambiguous. This CDR3 has 11 amino acids. Trimming removed 8 bases from V and 1 base from J, with 9 bases in between. Looked up from germline, CDR1 is GTSNPN and CDR2 is SVGIG (reference sequence). The CDR3 nucleotides read TGTGCCGCTACTGGTTCCTACGAGCAGTACGTC. Translated, it gives CAATGSYEQYV.

This clonotype was seen repeatedly, ten times or more. This chain's CDR3 is CASSIADATYNEQFF. DNA of the CDR3: TGTGCCAGCAGTATAGCGGACGCCACCTACAATGAGCAGTTCTTC. The chain has TRBV6-4 and TRBJ2-1; possible D gene TRBD2, 6 bases. This CDR3 is 15 amino acids long. V gave up 5 bases and J gave up 2 bases, with 13 bases separating them. From germline, CDR1 is MRHNA and CDR2 SNTAGT.

This clonotype occurred a few times. The CDR3 protein is CASSLTADRDNYGYTF. CDR3 DNA: TGTGCCAGCAGCTTAACCGCGGACAGGGATAACTATGGCTACACCTTC. The chain carries TRBV7-9 and TRBJ1-2; TRBD1 agrees at 8 bases. CDR3 length equals 16 residues. The V and J ends lost 2 bases and 1 base, in that order; junction bases with no gene match: 6. From germline, CDR1 is SEHNR and CDR2 FQNEAQ (reference sequence).

The gene calls are TRBV7-3 and TRBJ2-5, with TRBD1 as a possible D gene (5 bases). Between the trimmed V and J ends, which lost 0 bases and 4 bases, there was a span of 9 bases. Germline assignment: CDR1 SGHTA and CDR2 FQGTGA. The CDR3 runs 14 residues. The CDR3 DNA reads TGTGCCAGCAGCTTAACAGAAGGGGTAGAGACCCAGTACTTC. Amino acids: CASSLTEGVETQYF.

This clonotype was detected only a few times. This chain joins TRBV7-2 and TRBJ2-6; perhaps TRBD2 as D (6 bases). V gave up 7 bases and J gave up 2 bases, with 12 bases separating them. Germline V gives CDR1 SGHTA, CDR2 FQGNSA. The CDR3 covers 15 residues. Written as DNA, the CDR3 is TGTGCCAGCACCATAGGAGGGGCTGGGGCCAACGTCCTGACTTTC. Translating it yields CASTIGGAGANVLTF.

The rearrangement links TRBV12-3 or TRBV12-4 to TRBJ2-2, with 9 bases that match TRBD1. This CDR3 contains 15 residues. V shed 5 bases and J 6 bases; nucleotides not matched to a gene: 7. CDR3: CASSRRTGDPGELFF. In DNA, the CDR3 is TGTGCCAGCAGTCGAAGGACAGGGGATCCCGGGGAGCTGTTTTTT.

V is TRBV20-1 and J is TRBJ1-5, with unresolved D. V was cut by 4 bases and J by 1 base, with 8 bases left in between. This CDR3 region has 13 residues. Looked up from germline, CDR1 is DFQATT and CDR2 is SNEGSKA (reference sequence). The CDR3 reads CSAKYDSNQPQHF. CDR3 DNA sequence: TGCAGTGCTAAATATGACAGCAATCAGCCCCAGCATTTT.

The chain combines TRBV11-2 with TRBJ2-5; TRBD1 matches 9 bases. V shed 5 bases and J 5 bases; nucleotides not matched to a gene: 6. CDR3 length equals 14 residues. Germline V gene sequence: CDR1 SGHAT, CDR2 FQNNGV. This CDR3 is CASSVGQGWETQYF. CDR3 bases: TGTGCCAGCAGCGTGGGACAGGGATGGGAGACCCAGTACTTC.